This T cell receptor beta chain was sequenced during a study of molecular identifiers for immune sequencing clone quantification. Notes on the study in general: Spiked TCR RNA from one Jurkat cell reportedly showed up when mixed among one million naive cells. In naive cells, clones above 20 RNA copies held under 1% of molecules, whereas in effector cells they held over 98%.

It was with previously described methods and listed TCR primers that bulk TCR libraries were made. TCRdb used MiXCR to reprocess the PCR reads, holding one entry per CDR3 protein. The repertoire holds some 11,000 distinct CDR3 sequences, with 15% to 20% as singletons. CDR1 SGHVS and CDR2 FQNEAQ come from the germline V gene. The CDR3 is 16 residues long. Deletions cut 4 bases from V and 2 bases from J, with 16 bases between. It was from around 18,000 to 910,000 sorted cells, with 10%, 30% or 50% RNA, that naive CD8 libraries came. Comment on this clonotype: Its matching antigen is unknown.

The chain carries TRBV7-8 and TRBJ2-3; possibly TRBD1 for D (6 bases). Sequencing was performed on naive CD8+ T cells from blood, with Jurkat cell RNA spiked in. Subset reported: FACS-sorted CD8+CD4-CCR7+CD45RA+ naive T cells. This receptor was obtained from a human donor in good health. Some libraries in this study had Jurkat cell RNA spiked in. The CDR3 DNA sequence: TGTGCCAGCAGCTCCTTGGACAGACCCTACACAGATACGCAGTATTTT. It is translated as CASSSLDRPYTDTQYF.